The clone carrying this TCR beta chain was counted once. This CDR3 region has 14 residues. After removal of 5 bases from V and 6 bases from J, the junction contained 9 bases not matched to a gene. A second PCR of 7 to 11 cycles used a sample-barcoded 5' primer and a J-beta primer mix. Every cDNA molecule carried a tag from a template-switch adaptor bearing 12 random nucleotides. TCRdb fed the 5' RACE reads into MiXCR, producing one record per CDR3 protein. The repertoire holds 1 million to 1.2 million distinct CDR3 sequences, with more than 30% as singletons. Per sample, no less than 6 micrograms of total RNA were extracted. The data were taken from a study of blood T cells in healthy people across ages.

The genes are TRBV12-3 or TRBV12-4 and TRBJ1-1; 7 bases fit TRBD1. The clonotype was recovered from a young man in good health. The material sequenced was blood. CDR3 sequence reads: CASSPHDQGAEAFF. The CDR3 coding sequence is TGTGCCAGCAGTCCACACGATCAGGGGGCTGAAGCTTTCTTT.